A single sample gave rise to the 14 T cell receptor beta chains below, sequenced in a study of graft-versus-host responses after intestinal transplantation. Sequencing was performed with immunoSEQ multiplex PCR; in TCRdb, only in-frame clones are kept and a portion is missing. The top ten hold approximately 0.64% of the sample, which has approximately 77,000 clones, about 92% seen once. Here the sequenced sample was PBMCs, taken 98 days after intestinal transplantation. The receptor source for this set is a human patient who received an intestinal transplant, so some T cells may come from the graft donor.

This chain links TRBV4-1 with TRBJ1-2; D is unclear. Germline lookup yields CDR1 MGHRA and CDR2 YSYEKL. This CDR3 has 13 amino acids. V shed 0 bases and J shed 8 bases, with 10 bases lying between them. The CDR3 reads CASSQDHRRGYTF. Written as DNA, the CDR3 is TGCGCCAGCAGCCAAGATCATAGGCGGGGCTACACCTTC.

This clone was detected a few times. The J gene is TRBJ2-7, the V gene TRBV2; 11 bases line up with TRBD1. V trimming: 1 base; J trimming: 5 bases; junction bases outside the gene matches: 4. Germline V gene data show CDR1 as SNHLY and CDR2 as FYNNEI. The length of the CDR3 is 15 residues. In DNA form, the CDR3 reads TGTGCCAGCAGTGAAGTGGGACAGGGGGTAAACGAGCAGTACTTC. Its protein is CASSEVGQGVNEQYF. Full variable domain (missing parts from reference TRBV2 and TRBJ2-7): EPEVTQTPSHQVTQMGQEVILRCVPISNHLYFYWYRQILGQKVEFLVSFYNNEISEKSEIFDDQFSVERPDGSNFTLKIRSTKLEDSAMYFCASSEVGQGVNEQYFGPGTRLTVT.

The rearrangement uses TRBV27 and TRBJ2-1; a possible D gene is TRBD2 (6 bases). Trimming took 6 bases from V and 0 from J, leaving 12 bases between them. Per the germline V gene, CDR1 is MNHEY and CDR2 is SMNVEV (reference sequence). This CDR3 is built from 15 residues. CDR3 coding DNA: TGTGCCAGCAGGGGGGGTCCGAGCTCCTACAATGAGCAGTTCTTC. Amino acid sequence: CASRGGPSSYNEQFF.

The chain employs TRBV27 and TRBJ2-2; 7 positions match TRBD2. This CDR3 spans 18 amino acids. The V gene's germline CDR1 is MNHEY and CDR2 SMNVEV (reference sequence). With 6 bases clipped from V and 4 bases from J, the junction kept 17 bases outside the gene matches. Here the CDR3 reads CASRLTGLEPDSTGELFF. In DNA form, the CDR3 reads TGTGCCAGCAGATTAACTGGACTAGAGCCAGACTCCACCGGGGAGCTGTTTTTT.

The chain's CDR3 is CASSSLGGGPPSIYQQYF. The CDR3 nucleotides read TGTGCCAGCAGCTCACTAGGGGGAGGCCCCCCGTCAATTTACCAGCAGTACTTC. The chain joins TRBV11-2 to TRBJ2-7, with D perhaps matching TRBD1 or TRBD2 (6 bases each). With 4 bases removed from V and 8 bases from J, the gap between germline ends came to 30 bases. Germline-derived CDR1 and CDR2 are SGHAT and FQNNGV. The CDR3 has 18 residues.

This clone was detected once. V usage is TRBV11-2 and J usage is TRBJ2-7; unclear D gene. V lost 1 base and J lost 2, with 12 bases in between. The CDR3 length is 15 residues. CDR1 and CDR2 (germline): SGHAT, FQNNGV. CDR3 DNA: TGTGCCAGCAGCTTAGCTCCAGTAACTCCCTACGAGCAGTACTTC. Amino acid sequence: CASSLAPVTPYEQYF.

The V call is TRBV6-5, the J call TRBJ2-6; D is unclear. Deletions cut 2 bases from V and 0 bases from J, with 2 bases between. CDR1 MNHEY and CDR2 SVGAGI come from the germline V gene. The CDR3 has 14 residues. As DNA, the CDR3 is TGTGCCAGCAGTTACCTCTCTGGGGCCAACGTCCTGACTTTC. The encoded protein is CASSYLSGANVLTF.

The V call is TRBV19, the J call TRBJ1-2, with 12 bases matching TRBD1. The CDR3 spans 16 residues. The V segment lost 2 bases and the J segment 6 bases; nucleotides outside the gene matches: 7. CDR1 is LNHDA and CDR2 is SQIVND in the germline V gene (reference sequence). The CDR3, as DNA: TGTGCCAGTAGTATATGGGACAGGGGGCCTCATGATGGCTACACCTTC. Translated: CASSIWDRGPHDGYTF.

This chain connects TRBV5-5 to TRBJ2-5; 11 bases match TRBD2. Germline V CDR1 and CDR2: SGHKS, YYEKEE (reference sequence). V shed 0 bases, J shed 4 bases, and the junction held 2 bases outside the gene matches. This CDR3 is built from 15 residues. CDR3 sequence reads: CASSLGLAGRETQYF. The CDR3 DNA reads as TGTGCCAGCAGCTTGGGACTAGCGGGACGAGAGACCCAGTACTTC.

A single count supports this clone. The CDR3 region has the DNA TGTGCCAGCACCGGGACAGACTCCTACGAGCAGTACTTC. It is translated as CASTGTDSYEQYF. V gene TRBV11-3 combines with J gene TRBJ2-7, with TRBD1 identical over 7 bases. This CDR3 contains 13 residues. Germline trimming cut 7 bases from V and 0 bases from J; bases unmatched to any gene: 3. The germline V gene has CDR1 SGHNT and CDR2 YENEEA.

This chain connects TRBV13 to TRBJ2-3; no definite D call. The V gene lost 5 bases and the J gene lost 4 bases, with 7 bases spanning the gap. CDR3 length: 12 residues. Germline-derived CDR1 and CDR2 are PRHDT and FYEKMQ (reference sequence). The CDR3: CASSDRPDTQYF. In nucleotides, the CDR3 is TGTGCCAGCAGCGACCGCCCAGATACGCAGTATTTT.

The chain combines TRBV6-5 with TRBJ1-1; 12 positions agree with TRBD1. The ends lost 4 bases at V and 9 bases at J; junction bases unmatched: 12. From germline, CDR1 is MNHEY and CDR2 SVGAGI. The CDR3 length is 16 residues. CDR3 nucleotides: TGTGCCAGCAGTTCGGGACAGGGGGCTAAAAGAGGAAAAGCTTTCTTT. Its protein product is CASSSGQGAKRGKAFF.

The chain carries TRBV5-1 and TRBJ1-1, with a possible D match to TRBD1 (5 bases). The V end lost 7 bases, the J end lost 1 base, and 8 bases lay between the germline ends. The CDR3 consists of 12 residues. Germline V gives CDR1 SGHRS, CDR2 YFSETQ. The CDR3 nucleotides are TGCGCCAGCCAGGGAGGGAACACTGAAGCTTTCTTT. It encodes CASQGGNTEAFF.

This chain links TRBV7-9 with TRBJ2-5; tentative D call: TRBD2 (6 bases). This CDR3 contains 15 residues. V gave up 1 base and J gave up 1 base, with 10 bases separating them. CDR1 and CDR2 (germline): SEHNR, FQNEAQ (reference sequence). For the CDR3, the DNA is TGTGCCAGCAGCTTAGGCCTAGCGATCCAAGAGACCCAGTACTTC. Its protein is CASSLGLAIQETQYF.